Each of the 18 T cell receptor beta chains below was sequenced from the same sample in a study of cytomegalovirus exposure and HLA in healthy donors. In the PCR, 60 Vbeta and 13 Jbeta primers were used. Only in-frame clones appear in the TCRdb table, and some are missing; sequencing was by immunoSEQ multiplex PCR. The table has approximately 190,000 clones, around 85% seen once. The sequencing input was PBMCs. Source of these receptors: a man aged 40-49 years in good health and CMV-seropositive.

The J gene is TRBJ2-7, the V gene TRBV29-1; the D gene is possibly TRBD1 (5 bases). Germline V gene lookup returns CDR1 SQVTM and CDR2 ANQGSEA. This CDR3 region has 11 residues. Between the trimmed V and J ends, which lost 5 bases and 4 bases, there was a span of 9 bases. DNA of the CDR3: TGCAGCGTTCATACAGGTTACGAGCAGTACTTC. It codes for CSVHTGYEQYF.

This chain joins TRBV11-2 and TRBJ2-6; TRBD1 matches 7 bases. The CDR3 has 17 residues. Per germline, CDR1 SGHAT and CDR2 FQNNGV. J was trimmed by 0 bases and V by 3 bases; bases with no gene match: 5. CDR3 in amino acids: CASSLGDRSSGANVLTF. In DNA form, the CDR3 reads TGTGCCAGCAGCTTGGGGGACAGAAGCTCTGGGGCCAACGTCCTGACTTTC.

The rearrangement joins TRBV7-9 to TRBJ1-4, with D possibly matching TRBD1 (5 bases). The CDR3 totals 12 residues. CDR1 and CDR2 from the germline V gene are SEHNR and FQNEAQ (reference sequence). V lost 2 bases and J lost 14, with 12 bases in between. This chain's CDR3 is CASSLMQGKLFF. In DNA form, the CDR3 reads TGTGCCAGCAGCTTAATGCAGGGAAAGCTGTTTTTT.

The chain recombines TRBV14 with TRBJ2-5, with a tentative D call TRBD2 (6 bases). V was shortened by 8 bases and J by 0 bases, with 13 bases between the two germline ends. This CDR3 comprises 14 residues. Germline V gene data show CDR1 as SGHDN and CDR2 as FVKESK. The chain's CDR3 is CASSTRDYQETQYF. The DNA for the CDR3 is TGTGCCAGCTCGACCCGGGACTACCAAGAGACCCAGTACTTC.

V is TRBV14 and J is TRBJ2-2; TRBD2 aligns across 9 bases. Germline V gene lookup returns CDR1 SGHDN and CDR2 FVKESK. Trimming cost V 1 base and J 7 bases; bases outside gene matches: 7. The CDR3 is 16 amino acids. Written as DNA, the CDR3 is TGTGCCAGCAGCCAAGTATGGCTAGCGGGGATCGGGGAGCTGTTTTTT. Its protein is CASSQVWLAGIGELFF.

The chain joins TRBV5-1 to TRBJ2-1, with D maybe TRBD2 (5 bases). Trimming removed 4 bases from V and 1 base from J, with 12 bases in between. This CDR3 region has 15 residues. Germline V gene data show CDR1 as SGHRS and CDR2 as YFSETQ. For the CDR3, the DNA is TGCGCCAGCAGCCTAGCCCGGAATTCCTACAATGAGCAGTTCTTC. It encodes CASSLARNSYNEQFF. The whole variable domain, filled in from reference TRBV5-1 and TRBJ2-1, reads KAGVTQTPRYLIKTRGQQVTLSCSPISGHRSVSWYQQTPGQGLQFLFEYFSETQRNKGNFPGRFSGRQFSNSRSEMNVSTLELGDSALYLCASSLARNSYNEQFFGPGTRLTVL.

The rearrangement links TRBV7-2 to TRBJ2-1, with 8 bases lining up with TRBD2. Germline V CDR1 and CDR2: SGHTA, FQGNSA. Losses at the gene ends were 1 base for V and 5 bases for J; bases not matched to a gene: 7. This CDR3 region has 16 residues. Here the CDR3 DNA reads TGTGCCAGCAGCTTAGTCCGCGGGGGGCTCAACAATGAGCAGTTCTTC. Its translation: CASSLVRGGLNNEQFF.

This chain uses TRBV6-5 with TRBJ2-7; 9 bases line up with TRBD2. J gave up 2 bases and V 7 bases, and 3 bases lay outside the gene matches. Germline V CDR1 and CDR2: MNHEY, SVGAGI. The CDR3 totals 13 residues. For the CDR3, the DNA is TGTGCCAGCAAACTAGCGGGTGCCTACGAGCAGTACTTC. Protein: CASKLAGAYEQYF.

The chain couples TRBV6-1 to TRBJ2-3, with D tentatively TRBD2 (5 bases). The ends were cut back, 2 bases at V and 2 bases at J, with 8 bases in the middle. The CDR3 has 14 residues. The germline gives CDR1 MNHNS, CDR2 SASEGT. The CDR3 spells CASSEREDTDTQYF. The DNA of the CDR3 is TGTGCCAGCAGTGAACGGGAAGACACAGATACGCAGTATTTT.

Turning to this clone: One junction end disagrees with the germline gene, perhaps due to a read error. The chain couples TRBV7-9 to TRBJ1-1; the match to TRBD1 covers 9 bases. Looked up from germline, CDR1 is SEHNR and CDR2 is FQNEAQ (reference sequence). The CDR3 covers 12 residues. The CDR3 reads CASSSGQGPTSF. CDR3 bases: TGTGCCAGCAGCTCAGGACAGGGGCCCACCTCCTTT.

J is TRBJ1-2 and V is TRBV6-5; D ambiguous. Deletions cut 0 bases from V and 8 bases from J, with 13 bases between. Germline loops: CDR1 MNHEY, CDR2 SVGAGI. This CDR3 is 14 amino acids long. The CDR3 sequence is CASSYSTGWIGYTF. DNA for the CDR3: TGTGCCAGCAGTTACTCGACCGGGTGGATCGGCTACACCTTC.

Here the CDR3 reads CASSLPGTGGNEQFF. CDR3 DNA sequence: TGTGCCAGCAGCTTACCCGGGACAGGGGGGAATGAGCAGTTCTTC. J is TRBJ2-1 and V is TRBV5-6; 11 bases line up with TRBD1. In germline, CDR1 is SGHDT, CDR2 YYEEEE. The V gene end was trimmed by 2 bases and the J gene end by 7 bases; junction bases not matched to a gene: 5. The CDR3 is 15 residues long.

This clone has just one count. The chain has TRBV6-5 and TRBJ1-2, with D tentatively TRBD1 (5 bases). V lost 6 bases and J lost 2, with 13 bases in between. The CDR3 consists of 14 residues. The V gene's germline CDR1 is MNHEY and CDR2 SVGAGI. The CDR3 reads CASRPRQPNYGYTF. In DNA, the CDR3 is TGTGCCAGCAGGCCTAGACAGCCCAACTATGGCTACACCTTC.

In its sample, this clone was seen a few times. This chain links TRBV11-3 with TRBJ2-7; tentatively, D is TRBD2 (6 bases). Per the germline V gene, CDR1 is SGHNT and CDR2 is YENEEA. The CDR3 has 12 residues. V was shortened by 6 bases and J by 4 bases, with 10 bases between the two germline ends. CDR3: CASRGDSYEQYF. In DNA, the CDR3 is TGTGCCAGCAGGGGGGACTCGTACGAGCAGTACTTC.

The chain's CDR3 is CASSSSVGVPYEQYF. The CDR3 DNA reads as TGTGCCAGCAGCTCGTCAGTGGGAGTCCCCTACGAGCAGTACTTC. The V and J genes are TRBV9 and TRBJ2-5, with D perhaps matching TRBD2 (5 bases). The J call may be wrong; the DNA end is better matched by TRBJ2-7. The CDR3 consists of 15 residues. CDR1 is SGDLS, CDR2 YYNGEE, per germline.

The V gene is TRBV19, the J gene TRBJ2-3; 11 bases fit TRBD2. The J segment lost 8 bases and the V segment lost 4 bases, leaving 8 bases of the junction unmatched. CDR3 size: 15 residues. The germline CDR1 and CDR2 sequences are LNHDA and SQIVND (reference sequence). In nucleotides, the CDR3 is TGTGCCAGTAGTACCATAGCGGGGGGGCCTGGTACGCAGTATTTT. Encoded protein: CASSTIAGGPGTQYF.

This clone was seen more than once but under ten times. The CDR3 protein is CASSSLPGGDEQYF. DNA of the CDR3: TGCGCCAGCAGCTCCCTCCCAGGGGGCGACGAGCAGTACTTC. The chain links TRBV5-1 to TRBJ2-7; TRBD1 aligns across 8 bases. Germline CDR1 reads SGHRS; CDR2 reads YFSETQ. Germline trimming cut 3 bases from V and 5 bases from J; bases unmatched to any gene: 7. The length of the CDR3 is 14 residues.

The genes are TRBV7-3 and TRBJ2-3, with 7 bases lining up with TRBD2. Germline V gene data show CDR1 as SGHTA and CDR2 as FQGTGA. The V gene end was trimmed by 4 bases and the J gene end by 2 bases; junction bases not matched to a gene: 18. This CDR3 is built from 19 residues. The CDR3 DNA follows: TGTGCCAGCAGCTCCTCCCCAGGCGGGGGATTGTCGGTCACAGATACGCAGTATTTT. This translates into CASSSSPGGGLSVTDTQYF.